This TCR beta chain derives from a study of blood T cell repertoires in COVID-19. Across the study: The study drew acute and convalescent COVID-19 samples from the United States, Italy and Spain. PBMCs, B-cell-depleted T cells, or T cells provided the cDNA or gDNA that made up the material.

Per the study methods: From reference gene primer amplification, estimates of nucleated cell counts were derived. Sequenced by immunoSEQ multiplex PCR; TCRdb stores in-frame clones only, minus some. The DNA gave D and trimming, while V, J and clone size come from that table. The sample lists about 82,000 clones; just under 85% were seen once. The sequenced sample consisted of peripheral blood. This TCR derives from an elderly man with active or convalescent COVID-19.

CDR3 in amino acids: CASSRLGAALHF. The CDR3 DNA reads as TGTGCCAGTAGTCGCCTTGGGGCGGCCCTCCACTTT. The V and J genes are TRBV19 and TRBJ1-6; the D gene is possibly TRBD1 (5 bases). The germline V gene encodes CDR1 LNHDA and CDR2 SQIVND (reference sequence). V was shortened by 5 bases and J by 14 bases, with 13 bases between the two germline ends. This CDR3 comprises 12 residues.